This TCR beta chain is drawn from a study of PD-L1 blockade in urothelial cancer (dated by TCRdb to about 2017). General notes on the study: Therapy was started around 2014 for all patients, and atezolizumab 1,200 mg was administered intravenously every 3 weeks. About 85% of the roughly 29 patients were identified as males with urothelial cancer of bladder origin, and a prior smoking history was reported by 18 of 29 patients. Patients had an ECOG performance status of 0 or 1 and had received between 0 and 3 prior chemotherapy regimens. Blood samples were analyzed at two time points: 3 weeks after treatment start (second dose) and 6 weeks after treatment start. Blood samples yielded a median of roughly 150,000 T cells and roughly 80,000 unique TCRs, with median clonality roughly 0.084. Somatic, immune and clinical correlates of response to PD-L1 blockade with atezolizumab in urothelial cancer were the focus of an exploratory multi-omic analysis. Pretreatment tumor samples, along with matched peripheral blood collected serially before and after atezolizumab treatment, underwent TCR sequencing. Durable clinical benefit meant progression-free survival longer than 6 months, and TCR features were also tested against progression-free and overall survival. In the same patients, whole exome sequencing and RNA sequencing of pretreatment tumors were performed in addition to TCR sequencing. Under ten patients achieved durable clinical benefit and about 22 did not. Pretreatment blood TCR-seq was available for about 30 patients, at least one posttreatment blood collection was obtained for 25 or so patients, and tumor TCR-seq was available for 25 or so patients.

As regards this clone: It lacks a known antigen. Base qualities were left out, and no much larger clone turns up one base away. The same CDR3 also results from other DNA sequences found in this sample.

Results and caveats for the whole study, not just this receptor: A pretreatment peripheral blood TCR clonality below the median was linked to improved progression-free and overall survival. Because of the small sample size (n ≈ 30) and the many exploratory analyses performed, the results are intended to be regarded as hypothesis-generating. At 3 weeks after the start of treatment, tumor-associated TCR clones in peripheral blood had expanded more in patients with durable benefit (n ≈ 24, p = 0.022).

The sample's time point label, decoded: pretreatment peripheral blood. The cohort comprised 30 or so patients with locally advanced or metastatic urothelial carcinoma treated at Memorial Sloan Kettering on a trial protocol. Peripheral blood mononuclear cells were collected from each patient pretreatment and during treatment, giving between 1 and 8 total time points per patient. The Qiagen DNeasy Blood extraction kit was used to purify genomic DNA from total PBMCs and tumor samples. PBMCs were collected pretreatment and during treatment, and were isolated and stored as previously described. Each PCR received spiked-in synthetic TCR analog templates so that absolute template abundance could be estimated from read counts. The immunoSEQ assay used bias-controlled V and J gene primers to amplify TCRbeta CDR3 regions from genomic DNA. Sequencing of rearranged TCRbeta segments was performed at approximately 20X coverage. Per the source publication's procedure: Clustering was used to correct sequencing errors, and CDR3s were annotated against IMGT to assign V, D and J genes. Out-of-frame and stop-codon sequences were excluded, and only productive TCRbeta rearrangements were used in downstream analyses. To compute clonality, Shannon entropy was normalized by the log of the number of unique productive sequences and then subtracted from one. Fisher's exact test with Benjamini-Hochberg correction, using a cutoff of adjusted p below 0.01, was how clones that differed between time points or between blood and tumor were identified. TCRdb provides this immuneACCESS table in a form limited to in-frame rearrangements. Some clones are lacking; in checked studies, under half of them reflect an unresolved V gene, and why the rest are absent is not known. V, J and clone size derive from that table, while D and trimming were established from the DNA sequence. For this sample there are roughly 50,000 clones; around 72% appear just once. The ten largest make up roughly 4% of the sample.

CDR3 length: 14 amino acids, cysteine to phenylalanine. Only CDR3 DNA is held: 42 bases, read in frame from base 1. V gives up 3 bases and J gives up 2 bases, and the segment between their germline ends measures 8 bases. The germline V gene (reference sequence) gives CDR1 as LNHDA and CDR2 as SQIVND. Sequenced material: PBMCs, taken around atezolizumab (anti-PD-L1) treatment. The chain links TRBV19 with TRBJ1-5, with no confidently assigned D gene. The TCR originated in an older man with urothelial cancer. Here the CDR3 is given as CASSIGQGNQPQHF. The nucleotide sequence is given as TGTGCCAGTAGTATTGGGCAGGGCAATCAGCCCCAGCATTTT.